The rows below give T cell receptor beta chains drawn from one sample of a study of T cell changes during pregnancy in multiple sclerosis. This table comes from immunoSEQ multiplex PCR, and its TCRdb copy is limited to in-frame clones, with some not included. Of some 45,000 clones listed, 85% to 95% are singletons. Source: CD8+ T cells from peripheral blood mononuclear cells, taken in the first trimester of pregnancy. The receptors originated from a female donor with multiple sclerosis, enrolled in a pregnancy study. Each CDR3 is given with its conserved first and last residue. The D gene is left open where the match is weak. Clone size is not always given. Where it is, it says once, few, many or a class for expanded clones.

>.|.|TRBJ1-1|TRBV13
TGTGCCAGCAGCGGGAGAATGAACACTGAAGCTTTCTTT
CASSGRMNTEAFF
>.|TRBD1|TRBJ1-3|TRBV5-4
TGTGCCAGCAGCTTGGGACAGGGGACTTTCTCTGGAAACACCATATATTTT
CASSLGQGTFSGNTIYF
>.|.|TRBJ2-7|TRBV5-1
TGCGCCAGCAGACGGAGTATCGAGCAGTACTTC
CASRRSIEQYF
>once|.|TRBJ1-1|TRBV7-6
TGTGCCAGCAGCCCTACAGACGCGAACACTGAAGCTTTCTTT
CASSPTDANTEAFF
>.|TRBD1|TRBJ2-5|TRBV7-9
TGTGCCAGCAGCTTATCGGACAGGGGCGAGACCCAGTACTTC
CASSLSDRGETQYF
>.|TRBD2|TRBJ2-1|TRBV7-6
TGTGCCAGCAGCCCCGAGGCTAGCGGGACTTACACCCATGAGCAGTTCTTC
CASSPEASGTYTHEQFF
>.|TRBD1|TRBJ2-7|TRBV5-6
TGTGCCAGCAGCAGTTCGACAGGGATGGTCTACGAGCAGTACTTC
CASSSSTGMVYEQYF
>.|.|TRBJ1-2|TRBV6-4
TGTGCCAGCAGTGATGGGGGGGTTGGCTACACCTTC
CASSDGGVGYTF
>.|.|TRBJ1-5|TRBV6-1
TGTGCCAGCATAGGAGGGCTATATCAGCCCCAGCATTTT
CASIGGLYQPQHF
>.|TRBD1|TRBJ1-1|TRBV30
TGTGCCTGGAGCTCCGACAGGGGCACTGAAGCTTTCTTT
CAWSSDRGTEAFF
>.|TRBD1|TRBJ1-2|TRBV11-2
TGTGCCAGCAGCTCCGGGACAGGGGGCCTATATGGCTACACCTTC
CASSSGTGGLYGYTF
>.|.|TRBJ1-1|TRBV18
TGTGCCCAGGGCACTGAAGCTTTCTTT
CAQGTEAFF
>.|TRBD2|TRBJ2-2|TRBV25-1
TGTGCCAGCAGTGTTGGGACTAGCTCCGGGGAGCTGTTTTTT
CASSVGTSSGELFF
>.|TRBD1|TRBJ2-7|TRBV27
TGTGCCAGCAGTTCCGCAGGGGGCGGCTCCTACGAGCAGTACTTC
CASSSAGGGSYEQYF
>.|TRBD2|TRBJ2-1|TRBV7-9
TGTGCCAGCAGCTTAACCGGGACTAGTCTCGATGAGCAGTTCTTC
CASSLTGTSLDEQFF
>.|TRBD1|TRBJ2-6|TRBV27
TGTGCCAGCTCATCCCCCTATCTATGGGCAGGGGGAAAAGGTGGGGCCAACGTCCTGACTTTC
CASSSPYLWAGGKGGANVLTF
>once|.|TRBJ2-2|TRBV7-6
TGTGCCAGCAGCCCGGGAGTTGGGGACACCGGGGAGCTGTTTTTT
CASSPGVGDTGELFF
>once|.|TRBJ1-3|TRBV7-9
TGTGCCAGCAGCTCACAGAACCCGGATATCTCTGGAAACACCATATATTTT
CASSSQNPDISGNTIYF
>.|.|TRBJ1-2|TRBV9
TGTGCCAGCACCCGGATCTTGACAGTCTCAGCTAACTATGGCTACACCTTC
CASTRILTVSANYGYTF
>.|TRBD2|TRBJ2-4|TRBV29-1
TGCAGCGTTGAAATGCACCAGCGGGAAAGGTTGGCCAAAAACATTCAGTACTTC
CSVEMHQRERLAKNIQYF
>.|.|TRBJ2-1|TRBV10-1
TGCGCCAGCAGTGACACTGGACAGTGGCCCAATGAGCAGTTCTTC
CASSDTGQWPNEQFF
>.|.|TRBJ2-7|TRBV4-1
TGCGCCAGCAGCCAAGCCCGGTCCTACGAGCAGTACTTC
CASSQARSYEQYF
>.|TRBD1|TRBJ1-1|TRBV13
TGTGCCAGCAGCCCGGACAGGGGGCGGAACACTGAAGCTTTCTTT
CASSPDRGRNTEAFF
>once|TRBD2|TRBJ2-7|TRBV5-6
TGTGCCAGCAGCCCGGCGGGGGGGCTCTACGAGCAGTACTTC
CASSPAGGLYEQYF
>once|TRBD2|TRBJ2-7|TRBV11-2
TGTGCCAGCAGCTCCGTAGGTAGCGGGAGAAGCAACGAGCAGTACTTC
CASSSVGSGRSNEQYF
>.|.|TRBJ2-7|TRBV19
TGTGCCAGTAGTATGGGAGACTACGAGCAGTACTTC
CASSMGDYEQYF
>.|.|TRBJ1-1|TRBV30
TGTGCCTGGAGACGGGAGCCAAACACTGAAGCTTTCTTT
CAWRREPNTEAFF
>.|TRBD1|TRBJ2-7|TRBV13
TGTGCCAGCAGCTCCTCCGGGACAGGGGGCTATTACGAGCAGTACTTC
CASSSSGTGGYYEQYF
>few|.|TRBJ2-7|TRBV4-3
TGCGCCAGCAGCCAAGAGTGGCGGGCGCTAGGGCTCTACGAGCAGTACTTC
CASSQEWRALGLYEQYF
>.|.|TRBJ2-1|TRBV19
TGTGCCAGTAACCTCGCCGGGAATGAGCAGTTCTTC
CASNLAGNEQFF
>.|TRBD1|TRBJ1-2|TRBV27
TGTGTCAGCAGTTTATCACAGGGGGCCCTCCTCAACTATGGCTACACCTTC
CVSSLSQGALLNYGYTF
>.|TRBD1|TRBJ1-4|TRBV7-9
TGTGCCAGCAGCCTGGACAGGGCGGAAAAACTGTTTTTT
CASSLDRAEKLFF
>.|TRBD2|TRBJ2-1|TRBV2
TGTGCCAGCAGCGGGACTAGCGGGAATGATTACAATGAGCAGTTCTTC
CASSGTSGNDYNEQFF
>.|.|TRBJ1-2|TRBV29-1
TGCAGCGTTGAAGATGGGGATGACAGGAACTATGGCTACACCTTC
CSVEDGDDRNYGYTF
>.|.|TRBJ1-2|TRBV5-4
TGTGCCAGCAGCTTGAGAGGGGGGGGCTATGGCTACACCTTC
CASSLRGGGYGYTF
>.|TRBD2|TRBJ2-1|TRBV9
TGTGCCAGCAGCGTAGAAGGGACTAGCGGATACAATGAGCAGTTCTTC
CASSVEGTSGYNEQFF
>.|.|TRBJ2-3|TRBV19
TGTGCCAGTAGTGAGTTAGCCACAGATACGCAGTATTTT
CASSELATDTQYF
>.|.|TRBJ2-3|TRBV27
TGTGCCAGCAGTTTTTTGTATGAGACGGACTCAACCACAGATACGCAGTATTTT
CASSFLYETDSTTDTQYF
>.|.|TRBJ2-2|TRBV9
TGTGCCAGCAGCCTCCGTACCGGGGAGCTGTTTTTT
CASSLRTGELFF